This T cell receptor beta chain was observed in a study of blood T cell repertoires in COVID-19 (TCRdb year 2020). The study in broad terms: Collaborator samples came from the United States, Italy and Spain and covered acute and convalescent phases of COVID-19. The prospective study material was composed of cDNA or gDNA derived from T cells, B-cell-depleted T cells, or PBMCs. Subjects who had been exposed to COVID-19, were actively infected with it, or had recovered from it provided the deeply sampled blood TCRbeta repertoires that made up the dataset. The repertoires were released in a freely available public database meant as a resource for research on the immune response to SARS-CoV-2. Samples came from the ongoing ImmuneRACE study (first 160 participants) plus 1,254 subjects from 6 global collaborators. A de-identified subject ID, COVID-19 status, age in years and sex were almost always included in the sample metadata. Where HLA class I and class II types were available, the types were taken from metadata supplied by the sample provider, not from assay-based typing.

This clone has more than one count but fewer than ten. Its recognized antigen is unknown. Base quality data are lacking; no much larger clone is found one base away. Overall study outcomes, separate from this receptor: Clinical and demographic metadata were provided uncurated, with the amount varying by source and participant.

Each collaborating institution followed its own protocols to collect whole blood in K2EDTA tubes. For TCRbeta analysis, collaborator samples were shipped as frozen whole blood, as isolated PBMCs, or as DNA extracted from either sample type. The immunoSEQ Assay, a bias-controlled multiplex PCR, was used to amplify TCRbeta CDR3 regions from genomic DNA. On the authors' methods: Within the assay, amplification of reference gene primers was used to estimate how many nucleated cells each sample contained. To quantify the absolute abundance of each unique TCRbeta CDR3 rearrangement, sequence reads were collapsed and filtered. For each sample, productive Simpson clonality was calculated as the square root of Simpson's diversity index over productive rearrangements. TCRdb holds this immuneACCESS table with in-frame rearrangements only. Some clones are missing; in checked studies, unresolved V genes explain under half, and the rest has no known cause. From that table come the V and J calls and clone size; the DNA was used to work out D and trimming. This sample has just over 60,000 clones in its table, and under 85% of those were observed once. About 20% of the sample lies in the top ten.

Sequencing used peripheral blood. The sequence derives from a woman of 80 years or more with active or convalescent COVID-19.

The CDR3 loop reads CASSSLTGGSGNTIYF. The nucleotide sequence reads TGCGCCAGCAGCTCCCTTACGGGGGGCTCTGGAAACACCATATATTTT. The chain uses TRBV5-1 and TRBJ1-3; perhaps TRBD1 is the D gene, with 5 bases matching. The CDR3, cysteine through phenylalanine, is 16 amino acids long. Only the CDR3 part of the read is kept: 48 bases, read in frame from the first base. V is shortened by 3 bases, J by 0 bases, and the region joining them spans 13 bases. As encoded in the germline V gene, CDR1 is SGHRS while CDR2 is YFSETQ.